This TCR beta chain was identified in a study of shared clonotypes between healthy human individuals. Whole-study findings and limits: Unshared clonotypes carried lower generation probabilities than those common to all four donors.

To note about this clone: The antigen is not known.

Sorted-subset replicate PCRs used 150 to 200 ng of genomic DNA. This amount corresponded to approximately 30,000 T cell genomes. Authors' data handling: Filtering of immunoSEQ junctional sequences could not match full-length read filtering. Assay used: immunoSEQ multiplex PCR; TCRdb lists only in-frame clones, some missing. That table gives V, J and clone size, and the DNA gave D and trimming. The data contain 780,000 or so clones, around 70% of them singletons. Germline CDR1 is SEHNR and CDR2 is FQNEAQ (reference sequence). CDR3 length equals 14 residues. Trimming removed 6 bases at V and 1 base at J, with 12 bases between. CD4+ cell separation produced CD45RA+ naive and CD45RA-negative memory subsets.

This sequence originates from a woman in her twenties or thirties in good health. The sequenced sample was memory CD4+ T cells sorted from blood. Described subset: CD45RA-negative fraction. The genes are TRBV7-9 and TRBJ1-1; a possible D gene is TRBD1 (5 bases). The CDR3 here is CASRFKGTNTEAFF. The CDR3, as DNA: TGTGCCAGCAGGTTCAAGGGGACGAACACTGAAGCTTTCTTT. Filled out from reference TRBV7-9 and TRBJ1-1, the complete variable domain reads DTGVSQNPRHKITKRGQNVTFRCDPISEHNRLYWYRQTLGQGPEFLTYFQNEAQLEKSRLLSDRFSAERPKGSFSTLEIQRTEQGDSAMYLCASRFKGTNTEAFFGQGTRLTVV.